This T cell receptor beta chain is from a study of blood T cell repertoires in COVID-19. Assay used: immunoSEQ multiplex PCR; TCRdb lists only in-frame clones, some missing. The table lists a few hundred thousand clones, 75% to 90% of them singletons. V lost 2 bases and J 4 bases, leaving 15 bases between the germline ends. Germline V CDR1 and CDR2: MGHRA, YSYEKL. CDR3 length: 16 residues. The chain couples TRBV4-1 to TRBJ1-5; maybe TRBD1 (5 bases). Material: peripheral blood. The receptor comes from a woman aged 70-85 years with COVID-19, enrolled during active disease. The CDR3 nucleotides are TGCGCCAGCAGCCAAAACTCCGACAGTTGGAATCAGCCCCAGCATTTT. It is translated as CASSQNSDSWNQPQHF.